This T cell receptor beta chain was found in a study of T-cell memory formation after mild COVID-19. CDR1 SEHNR and CDR2 FQNEAQ come from the germline V gene (reference sequence). Between the trimmed V and J ends, which lost 3 bases and 3 bases, there was a span of 8 bases. The CDR3 runs to 13 residues. One entry per CDR3 protein results from TCRdb running MiXCR on the 5' RACE reads. This sample has about 560,000 distinct CDR3 sequences, with 17% found just once. The sequence derives from an adult woman who had mild COVID-19 (a few samples of this study predate the infection). Cell type and time point are not known. The sequencing input was PBMCs or a T cell subset sorted from them (not recorded which). The V gene is TRBV7-9, the J gene TRBJ1-2; D might be TRBD1 (5 bases). The CDR3 loop reads CASSLDTYYGYTF. The CDR3 DNA reads as TGTGCCAGCAGCTTGGACACTTACTATGGCTACACCTTC.